This TCR beta chain originates from a study of cytomegalovirus exposure and HLA in healthy donors. Whole-study context: Among fewer than 500 genotyped donors, around 81% fell in the Caucasian-associated ancestry cluster. Broader study findings: Of the V segments, some could not be distinguished, including TRBV6-2 and TRBV6-3, and were excluded. A later analysis linked a missense DCLRE1C variant to TCR beta V- and J-gene trimming.

As to this clone: Its specificity is unknown.

The V gene end was trimmed by 4 bases and the J gene end by 2 bases; junction bases not matched to a gene: 4. The CDR3 has 14 residues. CDR1 MDHEN and CDR2 SYDVKM come from the germline V gene. Primers included in the PCR were 60 Vbeta and 13 Jbeta primers. Original handling: In a later analysis, around 10 million of 65 million to 90 million unique beta chains occurred in at least two donors. Clones were sequenced by immunoSEQ multiplex PCR, and TCRdb holds only the in-frame ones, with some missing. V and J calls and clone size follow that table, whereas D and trimming were derived from the DNA. The table has 100,000 to 150,000 clones, 60% to 80% seen once.

The TCR was taken from a male donor in good health and CMV-seronegative. The sequenced sample consisted of PBMCs. The V gene is TRBV28, the J gene TRBJ1-2; 7 bases agree with TRBD1. The CDR3 is CASSSIQGNYGYTF. CDR3 DNA: TGTGCCAGCAGTTCTATACAGGGGAACTATGGCTACACCTTC.